The rows below give T cell receptor beta chains drawn from one sample of a study of T-cell reconstitution after alpha-beta-depleted transplantation in children. One entry per CDR3 protein results from TCRdb running MiXCR on the PCR reads. The sample lists over 450,000 distinct CDR3 sequences; about 10% were seen once. Here the sequenced sample was PBMCs, taken before TCRalphabeta/CD19-depleted stem cell transplant. Receptors originate from a child aged 2 to 10 with inherited bone marrow failure, due to receive a stem cell transplant. Both conserved end residues are part of each CDR3. D genes are given only for firm matches. Part of the rows lack a size; the others show once, few, many or a class for expanded clones.

clone_size: many; j_call: TRBJ2-1; d_call: -; v_call: TRBV2; cdr3_nt: TGTGCCAGCAGTGCTAGTCTTTTCAATGAGCAGTTCTTC; cdr3_aa: CASSASLFNEQFF
clone_size: -; j_call: TRBJ2-1; d_call: TRBD2; v_call: TRBV11-3; cdr3_nt: TGTGCCAGCAGCTTAGGACTAGCGAGAGGGTGGTCCTACAATGAGCAGTTCTTC; cdr3_aa: CASSLGLARGWSYNEQFF
clone_size: many; j_call: TRBJ1-2; d_call: -; v_call: TRBV19; cdr3_nt: TGTGCCAGTAGTACCACGGCTAACTATGGCTACACCTTC; cdr3_aa: CASSTTANYGYTF
clone_size: many; j_call: TRBJ2-5; d_call: -; v_call: TRBV5-6; cdr3_nt: TGTGCCAGCAGCTTGGGGTTTGGGTTGCAAGAGACCCAGTACTTC; cdr3_aa: CASSLGFGLQETQYF
clone_size: many; j_call: TRBJ2-1; d_call: -; v_call: TRBV6-2/TRBV6-3; cdr3_nt: TGTGCCAGCAGTTACTCAGCGGGTACTAGGGATGAGCAGTTCTTC; cdr3_aa: CASSYSAGTRDEQFF
clone_size: many; j_call: TRBJ1-1; d_call: -; v_call: TRBV4-1; cdr3_nt: TGCGCCAGCAGCCCTCCCAACAGCGCGGAAGCTTTCTTT; cdr3_aa: CASSPPNSAEAFF
clone_size: many; j_call: TRBJ2-7; d_call: TRBD1; v_call: TRBV20-1; cdr3_nt: TGCAGTGCTAGAGCCGGGACAGGCTACGAGCAGTACTTC; cdr3_aa: CSARAGTGYEQYF
clone_size: many; j_call: TRBJ2-3; d_call: -; v_call: TRBV7-8; cdr3_nt: TGTGCCAGCAGCTTCGTAGATACGCAGTATTTT; cdr3_aa: CASSFVDTQYF
clone_size: -; j_call: TRBJ2-5; d_call: -; v_call: TRBV11-2; cdr3_nt: TGTGCCAGCAGCGAATCTCCGCCCTACCAGCAAGAGACCCAGTACTTC; cdr3_aa: CASSESPPYQQETQYF
clone_size: many; j_call: TRBJ2-3; d_call: -; v_call: TRBV7-9; cdr3_nt: TGTGCCAGCAGCTTAGCCCGTTACGCTAGCACAGATACGCAGTATTTT; cdr3_aa: CASSLARYASTDTQYF
clone_size: many; j_call: TRBJ2-3; d_call: -; v_call: TRBV10-3; cdr3_nt: TGTGCCATCAGTCCCCGCAGCGAAGTTCGCACAGATACGCAGTATTTT; cdr3_aa: CAISPRSEVRTDTQYF
clone_size: many; j_call: TRBJ2-7; d_call: TRBD1; v_call: TRBV4-2; cdr3_nt: TGTGCCAGCAGCCAAGAGCCGGGACAGAGCTCCTACGAGCAGTACTTC; cdr3_aa: CASSQEPGQSSYEQYF
clone_size: many; j_call: TRBJ1-2; d_call: TRBD1; v_call: TRBV5-1; cdr3_nt: TGCGCCAGCAGCTTGGCCTCCGGGACAGGGGCCTTTGTCGATGGCTACACCTTC; cdr3_aa: CASSLASGTGAFVDGYTF
clone_size: many; j_call: TRBJ2-1; d_call: TRBD2; v_call: TRBV2; cdr3_nt: TGTGCCAGCAGCAGCGGGGGAGGGAATGAGCAGTTCTTC; cdr3_aa: CASSSGGGNEQFF
clone_size: many; j_call: TRBJ1-1; d_call: -; v_call: TRBV6-5; cdr3_nt: TGTGCCAGCAGTCTTCTCTCCGATACTGAAGCTTTCTTT; cdr3_aa: CASSLLSDTEAFF
clone_size: -; j_call: TRBJ2-7; d_call: TRBD2; v_call: TRBV27; cdr3_nt: TGTGCCAGCAGCCTGACTAGCGGGAGTCGTCTCGAGCAGTACTTC; cdr3_aa: CASSLTSGSRLEQYF
clone_size: many; j_call: TRBJ2-1; d_call: TRBD1; v_call: TRBV27; cdr3_nt: TGTGCCAGCAGTCAGGGGGCGGCCTACAATGAGCAGTTCTTC; cdr3_aa: CASSQGAAYNEQFF
clone_size: many; j_call: TRBJ2-7; d_call: TRBD1; v_call: TRBV29-1; cdr3_nt: TGCAGCGCCTGGGACAGGGAGACCTACGAGCAGTACTTC; cdr3_aa: CSAWDRETYEQYF
clone_size: many; j_call: TRBJ2-2; d_call: -; v_call: TRBV24-1; cdr3_nt: TGTGCCACCGGGGAGGGGGCGAGCACCGGGGAGCTGTTTTTT; cdr3_aa: CATGEGASTGELFF
clone_size: many; j_call: TRBJ2-7; d_call: -; v_call: TRBV11-2; cdr3_nt: TGTGCCAGCAGCCGGAGAATAAAGAACTACGAGCAGTACTTC; cdr3_aa: CASSRRIKNYEQYF